The clone carrying this T cell receptor beta chain was seen a few times. This sample is drawn from a study of blood T cells in healthy people across ages. The donors, aged about 6 to 100, were healthy Caucasians from Russia. Unmatched junction bases numbered 5, after V lost 8 bases and J lost 4 bases. The CDR3 runs 14 residues. CDR1 is SNHLY and CDR2 is FYNNEI in the germline V gene. Through a sample-barcoded 5' primer and a J-beta primer mix, a second PCR was run for 7 to 11 cycles. TCRdb redid the calling of the 5' RACE reads with MiXCR, one entry per CDR3 protein. The sample holds about 1.6 million distinct CDR3 sequences, about 32% seen once.

This rearrangement joins TRBV2 to TRBJ2-1, with 10 bases fitting TRBD2. This TCR was sampled from a woman aged 25 to 39 in good health. Sequenced input: blood. Written as DNA, the CDR3 is TGTGCCAGCCCAGGACTAGCGGATTACAATGAGCAGTTCTTC. Translating it yields CASPGLADYNEQFF.